This T cell receptor (beta chain) was found in a study of beta chain features in type 1 diabetes. cDNA synthesis used the whole RNA isolate, giving expressed TCRB sequences. Method: immunoSEQ multiplex PCR; TCRdb's copy keeps in-frame clones and lacks some. The data hold 850,000 to 900,000 clones, with about 17% observed a single time. The CDR3 spans 16 residues. Germline V gene lookup returns CDR1 MGHDK and CDR2 SYGVNS. Trimming left V 1 base short and J 11 bases short, with 23 bases between. The source is a young woman in good health. The chain joins TRBV25-1 to TRBJ1-2; the D is unclear. Sequenced: naive CD4+ T cells from blood. The CDR3 loop reads CASSESVWTSRRRYTF. CDR3 nucleotides: TGTGCCAGCAGTGAATCTGTTTGGACTTCAAGGAGGAGGTACACCTTC.